The clone carrying this TCR beta chain was observed a few times. Germline CDR1 and CDR2: MDHEN and SYDVKM. V was pared by 4 bases and J by 6 bases, with 10 bases of the junction left unmatched. This CDR3 has 16 amino acids. TCRdb analysed the RT-PCR reads with MiXCR anew, one entry per CDR3 protein. The table has approximately 720,000 distinct CDR3 sequences, 14% seen once. The source material was memory CD4+ T cells from blood. The chain has TRBV28 and TRBJ1-1; 11 bases match TRBD1. This clonotype was obtained from a female donor in good health, serving as a healthy control. The CDR3 bases are TGTGCCAGCAGTTCGACCCGGGACAGGGGGATAGCTGAAGCTTTCTTT. Its protein product is CASSSTRDRGIAEAFF.